Ten or more counts support the clone carrying this T cell receptor (beta chain). Its antigen is unknown. The V end was cut by 1 base, the J end by 6 bases, with 8 bases between. Germline CDR1 and CDR2: LGHNA and YSLEER. The CDR3 runs to 13 residues. The TCRbeta library incorporated unique molecular identifiers. Each CDR3 protein gets one entry after TCRdb re-called the PCR reads with MiXCR. This table holds fewer than 550,000 distinct CDR3 sequences, roughly 10% found once. This record comes from a study of T-cell reconstitution after alpha-beta-depleted transplantation in children. Study results and caveats: The main origin of T-cell counts and diversity one year after transplant was newly produced T cells.

The source material was PBMCs, mostly from graft donor cells, sampled 180 days after TCRalphabeta/CD19-depleted stem cell transplant. The chain has TRBV4-3 and TRBJ2-3, with unresolved D. This receptor was identified in a female patient between 2 and 15 years old who had a stem cell transplant for aplastic anemia, so the T cells may come from the graft donor. The CDR3 region has the DNA TGCGCCAGCAGCCAAGGAGGATCCGATACGCAGTATTTT. Amino acid sequence: CASSQGGSDTQYF.